This TCR beta chain was found in a study of T-cell reconstitution after alpha-beta-depleted transplantation in children (dated by TCRdb to the mid-2010s). For the wider study: Using TCR repertoire profiling, the study followed T-cell immune reconstitution in a quantitative way in children after TCRalphabeta/CD19-depleted allogeneic hematopoietic cell transplantation.

Details on this clonotype: Its antigen is currently not known. No quality values exist for individual bases; no much larger clone is one base distant.

The germline V and J ends show losses of 1 base and 6 bases respectively, and no gene match explains 5 bases of the junction. Reading from cysteine to phenylalanine, the CDR3 counts 15 amino acids. Solely the CDR3 DNA is kept, with 45 bases framed from the first base. Preparation of the library involved PCR. The instrument given in TCRdb is Illumina HiSeq 2500. TCR libraries were prepared with molecular barcoding, using unique molecular identifiers to normalize TCRbeta repertoire quantification. TCRdb reanalyzed the raw reads on its own, using fastp at Q25 for trimming and MiXCR for clone calling, and kept in-frame beta chains. Rows with one shared CDR3 protein collapse into an entry with the most common genes and DNA. Recorded for this sample are some 290,000 distinct CDR3 sequences; 9.9% of them occurred a single time. The top ten hold over 9% of the sample.

Source: PBMCs from the stem cell graft donor, taken from the stem cell graft. Here the chain combines TRBV12-3 or TRBV12-4 and TRBJ1-5; 8 bases in the junction line up with TRBD1. This receptor was identified in a human donor who donated a stem cell graft to a child with SCID. The DNA sequence reads TGTGCCAGCAGTTTAGTGCAGGGGGCGGGTCAGCCCCAGCATTTT. It specifies CASSLVQGAGQPQHF.